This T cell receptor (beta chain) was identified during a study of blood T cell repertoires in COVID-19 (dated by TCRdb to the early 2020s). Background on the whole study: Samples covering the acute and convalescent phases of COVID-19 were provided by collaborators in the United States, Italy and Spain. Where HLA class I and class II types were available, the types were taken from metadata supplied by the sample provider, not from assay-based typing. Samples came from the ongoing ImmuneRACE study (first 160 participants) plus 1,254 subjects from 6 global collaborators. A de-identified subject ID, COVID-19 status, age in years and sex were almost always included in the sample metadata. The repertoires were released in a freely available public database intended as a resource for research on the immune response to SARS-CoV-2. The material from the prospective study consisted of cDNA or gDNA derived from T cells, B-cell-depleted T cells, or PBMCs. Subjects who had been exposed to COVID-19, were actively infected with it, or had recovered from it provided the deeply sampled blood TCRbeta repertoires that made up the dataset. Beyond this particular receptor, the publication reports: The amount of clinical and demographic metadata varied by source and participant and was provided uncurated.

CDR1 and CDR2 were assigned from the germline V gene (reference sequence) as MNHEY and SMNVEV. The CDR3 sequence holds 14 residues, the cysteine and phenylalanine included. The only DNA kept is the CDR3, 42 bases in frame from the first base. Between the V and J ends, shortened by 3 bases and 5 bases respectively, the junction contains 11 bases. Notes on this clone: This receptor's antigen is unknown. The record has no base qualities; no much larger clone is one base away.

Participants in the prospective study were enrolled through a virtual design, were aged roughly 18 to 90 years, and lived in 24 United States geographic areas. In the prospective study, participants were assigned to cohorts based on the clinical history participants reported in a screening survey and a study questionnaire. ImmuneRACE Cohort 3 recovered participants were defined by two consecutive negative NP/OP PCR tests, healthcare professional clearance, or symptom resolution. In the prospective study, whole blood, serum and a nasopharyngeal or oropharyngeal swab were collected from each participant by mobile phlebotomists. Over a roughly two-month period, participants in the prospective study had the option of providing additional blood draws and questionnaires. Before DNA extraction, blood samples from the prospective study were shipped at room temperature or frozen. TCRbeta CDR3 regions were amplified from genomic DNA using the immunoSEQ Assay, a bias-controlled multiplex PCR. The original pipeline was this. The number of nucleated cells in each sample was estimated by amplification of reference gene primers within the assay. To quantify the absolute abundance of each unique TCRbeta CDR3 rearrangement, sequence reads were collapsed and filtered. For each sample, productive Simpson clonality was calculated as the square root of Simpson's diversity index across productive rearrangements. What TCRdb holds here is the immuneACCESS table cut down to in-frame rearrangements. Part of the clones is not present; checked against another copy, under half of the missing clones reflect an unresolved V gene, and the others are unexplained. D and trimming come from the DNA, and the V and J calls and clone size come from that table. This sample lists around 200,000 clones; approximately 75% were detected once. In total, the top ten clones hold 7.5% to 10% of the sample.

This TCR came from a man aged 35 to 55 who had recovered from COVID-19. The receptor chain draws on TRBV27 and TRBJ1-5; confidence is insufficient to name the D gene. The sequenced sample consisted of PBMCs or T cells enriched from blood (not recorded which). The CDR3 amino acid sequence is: CASSFRMKDQPQHF. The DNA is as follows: TGTGCCAGCAGTTTCAGGATGAAAGATCAGCCCCAGCATTTT.